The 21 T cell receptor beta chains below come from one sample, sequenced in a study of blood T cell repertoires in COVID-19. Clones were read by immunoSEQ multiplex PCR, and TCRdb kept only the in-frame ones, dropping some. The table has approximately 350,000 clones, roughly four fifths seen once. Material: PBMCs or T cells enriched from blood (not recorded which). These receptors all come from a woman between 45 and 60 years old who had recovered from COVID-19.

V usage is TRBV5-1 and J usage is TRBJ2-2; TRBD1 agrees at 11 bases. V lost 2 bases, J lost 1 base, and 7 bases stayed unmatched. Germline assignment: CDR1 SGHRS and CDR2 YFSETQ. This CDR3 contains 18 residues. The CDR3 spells CASSFGQGAGVNTGELFF. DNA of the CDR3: TGCGCCAGCAGCTTCGGACAGGGGGCCGGGGTGAACACCGGGGAGCTGTTTTTT.

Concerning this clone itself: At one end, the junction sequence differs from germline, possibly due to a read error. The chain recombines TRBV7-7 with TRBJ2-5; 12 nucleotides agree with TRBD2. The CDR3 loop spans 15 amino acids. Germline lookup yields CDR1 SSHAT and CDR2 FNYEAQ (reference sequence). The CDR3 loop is CASSSLAGGEETQYF. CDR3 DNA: TGTGCTAGCAGCTCCCTAGCGGGGGGGGAAGAGACCCAGTACTTC.

In nucleotides, the CDR3 is TGTGCCAGCAGCGCCGGGACAGGAAGGTCAACTAGCACAGATACGCAGTATTTT. Translated, it gives CASSAGTGRSTSTDTQYF. This rearrangement joins TRBV11-3 to TRBJ2-3, with 8 bases identical to TRBD1. V trimming: 5 bases; J trimming: 0 bases; junction bases outside the gene matches: 13. CDR1 is SGHNT and CDR2 is YENEEA in the germline V gene. The CDR3 runs 18 residues.

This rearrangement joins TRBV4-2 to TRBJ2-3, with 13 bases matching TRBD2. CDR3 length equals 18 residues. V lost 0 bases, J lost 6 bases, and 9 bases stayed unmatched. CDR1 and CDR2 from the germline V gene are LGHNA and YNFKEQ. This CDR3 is CASSQDFATSGRADTQYF. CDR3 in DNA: TGTGCCAGCAGCCAAGATTTTGCTACTAGCGGGAGGGCCGATACGCAGTATTTT.

Here the CDR3 reads CAWSRGEYNEQFF. DNA of the CDR3: TGTGCCTGGAGTCGGGGGGAATACAATGAGCAGTTCTTC. The gene calls are TRBV30 and TRBJ2-1; 7 bases fit TRBD2. The V gene's germline CDR1 is GTSNPN and CDR2 SVGIG (reference sequence). The CDR3 length is 13 residues. Germline trimming cut 2 bases from V and 4 bases from J; bases unmatched to any gene: 2.

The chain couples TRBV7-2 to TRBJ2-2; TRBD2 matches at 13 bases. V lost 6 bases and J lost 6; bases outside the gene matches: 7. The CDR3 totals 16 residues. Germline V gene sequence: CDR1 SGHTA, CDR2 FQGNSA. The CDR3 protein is CASRPRLAGGPGELFF. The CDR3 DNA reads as TGTGCCAGCAGACCTAGACTAGCGGGGGGACCCGGGGAGCTGTTTTTT. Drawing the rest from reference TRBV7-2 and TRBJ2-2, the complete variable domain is GAGVSQSPSNKVTEKGKDVELRCDPISGHTALYWYRQSLGQGLEFLIYFQGNSAPDKSGLPSDRFSAERTGGSVSTLTIQRTQQEDSAVYLCASRPRLAGGPGELFFGEGSRLTVL.

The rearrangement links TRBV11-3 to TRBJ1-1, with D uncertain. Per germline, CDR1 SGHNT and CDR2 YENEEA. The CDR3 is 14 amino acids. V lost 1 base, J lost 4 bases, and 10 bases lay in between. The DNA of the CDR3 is TGTGCCAGCAGCTTAGTTCCGGGAGGCACTGAAGCTTTCTTT. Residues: CASSLVPGGTEAFF.

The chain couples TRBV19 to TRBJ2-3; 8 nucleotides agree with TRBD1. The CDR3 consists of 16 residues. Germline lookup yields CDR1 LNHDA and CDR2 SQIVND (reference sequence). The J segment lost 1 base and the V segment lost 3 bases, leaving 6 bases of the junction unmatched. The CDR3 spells CASSIRTGPGTDTQYF. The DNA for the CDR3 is TGTGCCAGTAGTATCCGGACAGGGCCGGGCACAGATACGCAGTATTTT. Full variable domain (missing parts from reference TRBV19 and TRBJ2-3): DGGITQSPKYLFRKEGQNVTLSCEQNLNHDAMYWYRQDPGQGLRLIYYSQIVNDFQKGDIAEGYSVSREKKESFPLTVTSAQKNPTAFYLCASSIRTGPGTDTQYFGPGTRLTVL.

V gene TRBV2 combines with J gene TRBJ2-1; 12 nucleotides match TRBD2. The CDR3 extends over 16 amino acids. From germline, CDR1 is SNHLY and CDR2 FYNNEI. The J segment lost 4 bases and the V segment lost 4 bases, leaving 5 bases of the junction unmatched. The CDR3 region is CASSGSSGGAYNEQFF. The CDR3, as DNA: TGTGCCAGCAGTGGATCTAGCGGGGGGGCTTACAATGAGCAGTTCTTC.

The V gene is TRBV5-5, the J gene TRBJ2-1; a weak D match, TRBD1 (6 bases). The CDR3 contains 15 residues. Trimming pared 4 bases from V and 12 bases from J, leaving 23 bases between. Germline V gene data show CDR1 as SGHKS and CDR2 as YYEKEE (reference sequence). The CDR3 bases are TGTGCCAGCAGCAAGGTCGGAGAGGTGGCAGGGGTGCAGTTCTTC. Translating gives CASSKVGEVAGVQFF. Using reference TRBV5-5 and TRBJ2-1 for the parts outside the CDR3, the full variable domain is DAGVTQSPTHLIKTRGQQVTLRCSPISGHKSVSWYQQVLGQGPQFIFQYYEKEERGRGNFPDRFSARQFPNYSSELNVNALLLGDSALYLCASSKVGEVAGVQFFGPGTRLTVL.

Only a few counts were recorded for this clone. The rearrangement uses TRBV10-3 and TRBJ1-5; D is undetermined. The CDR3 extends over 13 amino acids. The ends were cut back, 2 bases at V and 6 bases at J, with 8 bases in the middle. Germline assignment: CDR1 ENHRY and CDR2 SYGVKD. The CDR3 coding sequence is TGTGCCATCAGTGAGGCGGATTCTCAGCCCCAGCATTTT. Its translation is CAISEADSQPQHF.

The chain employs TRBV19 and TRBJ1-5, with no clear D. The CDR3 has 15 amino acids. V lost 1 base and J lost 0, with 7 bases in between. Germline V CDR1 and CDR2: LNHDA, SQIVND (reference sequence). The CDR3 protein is CASSIANLSNQPQHF. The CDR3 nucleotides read TGTGCCAGTAGTATAGCTAACCTTAGCAATCAGCCCCAGCATTTT. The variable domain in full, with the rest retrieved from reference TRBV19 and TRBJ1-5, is DGGITQSPKYLFRKEGQNVTLSCEQNLNHDAMYWYRQDPGQGLRLIYYSQIVNDFQKGDIAEGYSVSREKKESFPLTVTSAQKNPTAFYLCASSIANLSNQPQHFGDGTRLSIL.

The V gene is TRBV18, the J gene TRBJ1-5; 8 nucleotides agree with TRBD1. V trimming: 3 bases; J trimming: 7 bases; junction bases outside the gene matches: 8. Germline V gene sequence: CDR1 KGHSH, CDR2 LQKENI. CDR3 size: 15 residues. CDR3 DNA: TGTGCCAGCTCACCCACCCAGGGGGCAGGGCAGCCCCAGCATTTT. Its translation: CASSPTQGAGQPQHF.

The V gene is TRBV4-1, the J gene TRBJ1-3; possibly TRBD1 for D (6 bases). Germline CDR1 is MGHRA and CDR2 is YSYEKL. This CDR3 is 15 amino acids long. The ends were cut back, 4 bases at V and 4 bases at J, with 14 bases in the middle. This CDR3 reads CASSPHRVTGNTIYF. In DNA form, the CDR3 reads TGCGCCAGCAGCCCACACAGGGTTACAGGAAACACCATATATTTT.

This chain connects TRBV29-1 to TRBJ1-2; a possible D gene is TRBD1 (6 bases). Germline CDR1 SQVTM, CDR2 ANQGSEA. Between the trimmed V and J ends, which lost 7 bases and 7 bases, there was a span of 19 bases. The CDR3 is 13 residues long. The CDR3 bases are TGCAGCGCGGGACAACGGGAGTTAGCTGGCTACACCTTC. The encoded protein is CSAGQRELAGYTF.

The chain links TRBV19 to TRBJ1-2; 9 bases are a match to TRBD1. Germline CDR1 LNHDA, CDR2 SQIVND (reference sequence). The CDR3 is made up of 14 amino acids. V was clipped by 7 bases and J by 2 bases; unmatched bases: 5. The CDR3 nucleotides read TGTGCCAGTACTCCACAGGGGGCGAACTATGGCTACACCTTC. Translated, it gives CASTPQGANYGYTF.

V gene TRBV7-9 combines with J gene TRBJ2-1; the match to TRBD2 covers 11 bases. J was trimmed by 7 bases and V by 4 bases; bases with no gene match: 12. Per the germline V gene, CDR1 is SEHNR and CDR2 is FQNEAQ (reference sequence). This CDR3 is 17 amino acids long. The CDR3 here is CASSSSTSGSFPNEQFF. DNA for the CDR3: TGTGCCAGCAGCTCCAGCACTAGCGGGAGTTTCCCTAATGAGCAGTTCTTC.

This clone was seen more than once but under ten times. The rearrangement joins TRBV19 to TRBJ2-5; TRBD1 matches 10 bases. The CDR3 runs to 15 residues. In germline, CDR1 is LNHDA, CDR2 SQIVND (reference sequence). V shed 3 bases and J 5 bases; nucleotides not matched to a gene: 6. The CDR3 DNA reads TGTGCCAGTAGTATTGGACAGGGGGTGGTTGAGACCCAGTACTTC. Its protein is CASSIGQGVVETQYF.

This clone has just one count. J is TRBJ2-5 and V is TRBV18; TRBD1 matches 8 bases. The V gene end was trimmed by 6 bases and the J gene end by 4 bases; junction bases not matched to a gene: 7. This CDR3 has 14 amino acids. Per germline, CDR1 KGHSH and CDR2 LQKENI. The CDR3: CASSLTGDAETQYF. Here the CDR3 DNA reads TGTGCCAGCTCCTTGACAGGGGACGCAGAGACCCAGTACTTC.

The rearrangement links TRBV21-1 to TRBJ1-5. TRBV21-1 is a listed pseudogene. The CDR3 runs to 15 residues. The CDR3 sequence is CASSISDWMVQPQHF. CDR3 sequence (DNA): TGTGCCAGCAGCATTAGTGACTGGATGGTGCAGCCCCAGCATTTT.

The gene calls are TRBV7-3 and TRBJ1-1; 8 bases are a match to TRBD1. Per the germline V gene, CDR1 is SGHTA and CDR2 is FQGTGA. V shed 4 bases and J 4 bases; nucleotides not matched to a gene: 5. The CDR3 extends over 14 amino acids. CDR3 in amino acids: CASSSGQGITEAFF. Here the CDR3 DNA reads TGTGCCAGCAGCTCCGGACAGGGAATCACTGAAGCTTTCTTT.